Each of the 23 T cell receptor beta chains below was sequenced from the same sample in a study of radiotherapy plus CTLA-4 blockade in lung cancer. Sequencing used immunoSEQ multiplex PCR; TCRdb keeps in-frame clones, though not all of them. The table has around 82,000 clones, 70% to 85% seen once; the top ten hold approximately 0.79%. This specimen consisted of peripheral blood, obtained from a patient treated with radiotherapy plus ipilimumab. These receptors were taken from a human donor with non-small cell lung cancer who had stable disease on radiotherapy plus ipilimumab.

The chain recombines TRBV19 with TRBJ2-3, with D perhaps TRBD2 (5 bases). This CDR3 contains 17 residues. Germline CDR1 LNHDA, CDR2 SQIVND (reference sequence). V lost 6 bases to trimming and J lost 0 bases, with 19 bases between them. The CDR3 here is CASSPREGRLSTDTQYF. The CDR3 region has the DNA TGTGCCAGTAGCCCTAGAGAGGGCAGACTTAGCACAGATACGCAGTATTTT.

The gene calls are TRBV7-9 and TRBJ1-5; D not resolved. Germline values: CDR1 SEHNR, CDR2 FQNEAQ (reference sequence). V was cut by 5 bases and J by 7 bases, with 15 bases left in between. CDR3 length: 14 residues. The CDR3 DNA is TGTGCCAGCAGCCAAGATGGGGTGGGACAGCCCCAGCATTTT. Protein: CASSQDGVGQPQHF.

The chain uses TRBV5-1 and TRBJ2-3, with 14 bases identical to TRBD2. V lost 4 bases and J lost 4; bases outside the gene matches: 5. This CDR3 contains 16 residues. CDR1 is SGHRS and CDR2 is YFSETQ in the germline V gene. The CDR3 DNA sequence: TGCGCCAGCAGCCGACTAGCGGGAGGGCCAGCAGATACGCAGTATTTT. Its translation is CASSRLAGGPADTQYF.

This clone was found a few times. The J gene is TRBJ2-2, the V gene TRBV19; D ambiguous. CDR1 is LNHDA, CDR2 SQIVND, per germline (reference sequence). This CDR3 contains 14 residues. The ends were cut back, 7 bases at V and 6 bases at J, with 15 bases in the middle. The CDR3 DNA reads TGTGCCAGTACCCACGTATCGGGTTCCGGGGAGCTGTTTTTT. This encodes CASTHVSGSGELFF.

This chain connects TRBV7-9 to TRBJ2-7; D is possibly TRBD1 (6 bases). Germline V gene lookup returns CDR1 SEHNR and CDR2 FQNEAQ (reference sequence). The CDR3 has 17 residues. Between the trimmed V and J ends, which lost 5 bases and 7 bases, there was a span of 27 bases. This CDR3 reads CASSPTESPERRGEQYF. In DNA form, the CDR3 reads TGTGCCAGCAGCCCCACCGAAAGCCCGGAGCGAAGGGGGGAGCAGTACTTC.

V gene TRBV28 combines with J gene TRBJ1-1, with TRBD1 matching over 8 bases. The CDR3 consists of 13 residues. The germline CDR1 and CDR2 sequences are MDHEN and SYDVKM. Unmatched junction bases numbered 2, after V lost 3 bases and J lost 5 bases. The CDR3 is CASSFYRGTEAFF. DNA of the CDR3: TGTGCCAGCAGTTTTTACAGGGGGACTGAAGCTTTCTTT.

The J gene is TRBJ1-1, the V gene TRBV29-1; D possibly corresponds to TRBD1 (6 bases). V was cut by 4 bases and J by 1 base, with 16 bases left in between. The CDR3 runs to 15 residues. Per the germline V gene, CDR1 is SQVTM and CDR2 is ANQGSEA. For the CDR3, the DNA is TGCAGCGTTGTGCCCTTTACAGGGACGAACACTGAAGCTTTCTTT. It is translated as CSVVPFTGTNTEAFF.

CDR3 coding DNA: TGCAGCGTTGCAGGGCAGACCGAGCAGTACTTC. This gives the protein CSVAGQTEQYF. The rearrangement uses TRBV29-1 and TRBJ2-7; tentative D call: TRBD1 (5 bases). The CDR3 consists of 11 residues. V was trimmed by 4 bases and J by 6 bases, leaving 10 bases between them. CDR1 and CDR2 (germline): SQVTM, ANQGSEA.

The genes are TRBV19 and TRBJ1-5; 8 bases line up with TRBD1. This CDR3 is 13 amino acids long. J gave up 6 bases and V 7 bases, and 5 bases lay outside the gene matches. The germline V gene has CDR1 LNHDA and CDR2 SQIVND (reference sequence). CDR3 DNA: TGTGCCAGTACGGGACAGGTAATTCAGCCCCAGCATTTT. Translation: CASTGQVIQPQHF.

The genes are TRBV30 and TRBJ2-5; D is unclear. This CDR3 has 13 residues. The V gene's germline CDR1 is GTSNPN and CDR2 SVGIG (reference sequence). V was pared by 4 bases and J by 4 bases, with 13 bases between. This CDR3 is CAWKSPFRETQYF. CDR3 DNA: TGTGCCTGGAAGTCTCCTTTCAGAGAGACCCAGTACTTC. The whole variable domain, filled in from reference TRBV30 and TRBJ2-5, reads SQTIHQWPATLVQPVGSPLSLECTVEGTSNPNLYWYRQAAGRGLQLLFYSVGIGQISSEVPQNLSASRPQDRQFILSSKKLLLSDSGFYLCAWKSPFRETQYFGPGTRLLVL.

The V gene is TRBV28, the J gene TRBJ2-1, with TRBD2 matching over 7 bases. The CDR3 length is 15 residues. Unmatched junction bases numbered 7, after V lost 5 bases and J lost 3 bases. Germline-derived CDR1 and CDR2 are MDHEN and SYDVKM. The CDR3 coding sequence is TGTGCCAGCAGTCGCACTAGCGCAAGCTACAATGAGCAGTTCTTC. Translated, it gives CASSRTSASYNEQFF.

This sequence joins TRBV5-1 and TRBJ1-1; 10 bases map to TRBD1. This CDR3 comprises 14 residues. Per the germline V gene, CDR1 is SGHRS and CDR2 is YFSETQ. Germline trimming cut 4 bases from V and 4 bases from J; bases unmatched to any gene: 4. For the CDR3, the DNA is TGCGCCAGCAGCCTTCGGACAGGGGGCACTGAAGCTTTCTTT. Translation gives CASSLRTGGTEAFF.

The rearrangement joins TRBV7-6 to TRBJ2-5; 11 nucleotides align to TRBD2. This CDR3 has 22 amino acids. V lost 3 bases to trimming and J lost 2 bases; unmatched junction nucleotides: 23. Germline assignment: CDR1 SGHVS and CDR2 FNYEAQ. In DNA form, the CDR3 reads TGTGCCAGCAGCTTGGAAACCTCCGGGACAGTCCGACTAGCGGGGTTTCAAGAGACCCAGTACTTC. Its translation is CASSLETSGTVRLAGFQETQYF.

The chain has TRBV10-1 and TRBJ2-2, with a weak D call TRBD1 (6 bases). This CDR3 spans 15 amino acids. V dropped 0 bases and J dropped 4 bases, with 9 bases sitting between them. The germline CDR1 and CDR2 sequences are WNHNN and SYGVQD (reference sequence). The DNA of the CDR3 is TGCGCCAGCAGTGAGTCGAGCAGGGGCACCGGGGAGCTGTTTTTT. Amino acids: CASSESSRGTGELFF.

This clone appeared once. The chain employs TRBV5-1 and TRBJ2-5, with 8 bases aligning to TRBD1. Germline V gives CDR1 SGHRS, CDR2 YFSETQ. Germline trimming cut 0 bases from V and 4 bases from J; bases unmatched to any gene: 8. This CDR3 contains 16 residues. CDR3 residues: CASSLDGQGVSETQYF. CDR3 DNA sequence: TGCGCCAGCAGCTTGGATGGACAGGGAGTGTCAGAGACCCAGTACTTC.

This clone came up once. The CDR3 DNA reads TGTGCCAGCAGTGATGGGGGACTTCCTAGCACAGATACGCAGTATTTT. Translating it yields CASSDGGLPSTDTQYF. This rearrangement joins TRBV2 to TRBJ2-3; D perhaps matches TRBD2 (6 bases). Trimming shortened V by 3 bases and J by 0 bases, and 13 bases separated the two germline ends. This CDR3 comprises 16 residues. The germline V gene encodes CDR1 SNHLY and CDR2 FYNNEI.

V and J are TRBV10-3 and TRBJ2-7; possibly TRBD2 for D (6 bases). This CDR3 is built from 15 residues. V lost 4 bases and J lost 1, with 14 bases in between. Germline V gives CDR1 ENHRY, CDR2 SYGVKD. CDR3 DNA: TGTGCCATCAGTGGTAGCGGTGGGGGATCCTACGAGCAGTACTTC. Amino acid sequence: CAISGSGGGSYEQYF.

The chain links TRBV27 to TRBJ2-1; no clear D gene. From germline, CDR1 is MNHEY and CDR2 SMNVEV (reference sequence). The CDR3 extends over 13 amino acids. The V gene lost 4 bases and the J gene lost 7 bases, with 11 bases spanning the gap. The CDR3 region is CASSYFIGNEQFF. The CDR3 region has the DNA TGTGCCAGCAGTTATTTCATTGGGAATGAGCAGTTCTTC.

As DNA, the CDR3 is TGTGCCAGTAGTATAGGGACAGGGACCCTAGCCAAAAACATTCAGTACTTC. It yields the protein CASSIGTGTLAKNIQYF. The genes are TRBV19 and TRBJ2-4; TRBD1 matches at 8 bases. The CDR3 extends over 17 amino acids. Germline V CDR1 and CDR2: LNHDA, SQIVND (reference sequence). The V and J ends lost 1 base and 0 bases, in that order; junction bases with no gene match: 5.

DNA for the CDR3: TGTGCCAGCAGAAGACCGGGGACAGCGAACACTGAAGCTTTCTTT. Translating gives CASRRPGTANTEAFF. The V and J genes are TRBV28 and TRBJ1-1; TRBD1 matches 7 bases. V shed 6 bases and J 1 base; nucleotides not matched to a gene: 8. Germline values: CDR1 MDHEN, CDR2 SYDVKM. The CDR3 covers 15 residues.

The chain couples TRBV29-1 to TRBJ1-1, with D possibly matching TRBD1 (5 bases). CDR1 is SQVTM and CDR2 is ANQGSEA in the germline V gene. The CDR3 totals 10 residues. With 4 bases removed from V and 12 bases from J, the gap between germline ends came to 12 bases. CDR3 DNA: TGCAGCGTTGTGGCAGGGACGACTTTCTTT. Amino acids: CSVVAGTTFF.

CDR3 protein: CASSVGGGSPYEQYF. In DNA, the CDR3 is TGTGCCAGCAGCGTAGGTGGCGGTTCCCCCTACGAGCAGTACTTC. The chain combines TRBV9 with TRBJ2-7, with D uncertain. The ends were cut back, 0 bases at V and 2 bases at J, with 12 bases in the middle. This CDR3 spans 15 amino acids. Looked up from germline, CDR1 is SGDLS and CDR2 is YYNGEE.

The rearrangement joins TRBV10-3 to TRBJ2-1; 9 bases match TRBD1. Germline lookup yields CDR1 ENHRY and CDR2 SYGVKD. The CDR3 contains 14 residues. The J segment lost 7 bases and the V segment lost 5 bases, leaving 6 bases of the junction unmatched. In DNA form, the CDR3 reads TGTGCCATCAGTAAGGGACAGGGAAGGAATGAGCAGTTCTTC. It specifies CAISKGQGRNEQFF.